This TCR beta chain was captured in a study of cytomegalovirus exposure and HLA in healthy donors. Study-level background: Some 200 million T cells yielded some 120 million unique TCR beta sequences in earlier analysis.

Points on this clone: Its antigen is not identified.

Study findings and constraints: Accurate HLA-A and HLA-B prediction from TCR beta sequences was reported for most subjects. Highly shared sequence variants in one cluster were likely a sequencing artifact. It was confirmed in vitro that three of the CMV-associated chains were specific for CMV antigens.

PCR primers comprised 60 Vbeta and 13 Jbeta primers. Assay: immunoSEQ multiplex PCR; the TCRdb copy retains only in-frame clones and omits some. The table has about 160,000 clones, 77% seen once. There are 19 residues in the CDR3. V lost 4 bases and J 4 bases, leaving 28 bases between the germline ends. Material for sequencing was PBMCs. This clonotype was obtained from a woman aged 25 to 39 in good health and CMV-seronegative. The chain combines TRBV6-7 with TRBJ1-2, with a weak D call TRBD1 (5 bases). TRBV6-7 is labeled an ORF, and its function is uncertain. The CDR3 loop reads CASSFGENNYRTTSYGYTF. The CDR3 region has the DNA TGTGCCAGCAGTTTCGGAGAAAATAACTACAGGACTACAAGCTATGGCTACACCTTC.